These 26 T cell receptor beta chains originate from one sample sequenced in a study of T cells in Graves' hyperthyroidism and ophthalmopathy. From RNA transcripts, TCR beta CDR3 regions were amplified. Initially, a first-round RT-PCR of the TCR CDR3 employed the HTBI primer set. MiXCR was run by TCRdb on the multiplex PCR reads, yielding one entry per CDR3 protein. Of roughly 700,000 distinct CDR3 sequences in the sample, roughly a sixth were seen once. Specimen: blood. The source of these receptors is a man aged 45-60 years with Graves' hyperthyroidism.

The sample holds many counts of this clonotype. CDR3 residues: CASSLVHLNTEAFF. CDR3 DNA: TGTGCCAGCAGTTTAGTTCACTTGAACACTGAAGCTTTCTTT. This rearrangement joins TRBV12-3 or TRBV12-4 to TRBJ1-1; D not resolved. The CDR3 sequence is 14 residues long. With 1 base removed from V and 0 bases from J, the gap between germline ends came to 6 bases.

This clonotype was seen repeatedly, ten times or more. This CDR3 reads CASSLRPGGAYNEQFF. The CDR3 region has the DNA TGTGCCAGCAGCTTACGCCCCGGTGGGGCATACAATGAGCAGTTCTTC. The V gene is TRBV11-3, the J gene TRBJ2-1, with D possibly being TRBD1 (5 bases). Trimming took off 2 bases at V and 4 bases at J, with 15 bases between the two ends. Germline lookup yields CDR1 SGHNT and CDR2 YENEEA. This CDR3 has 16 residues.

This clonotype turned up a few times. The V and J genes are TRBV7-3 and TRBJ1-5, with a possible D match to TRBD1 (5 bases). CDR1 and CDR2 (germline): SGHTA, FQGTGA. This CDR3 region has 13 residues. V lost 4 bases, J lost 7 bases, and 11 bases lay in between. Written as DNA, the CDR3 is TGTGCCAGCAGCTCAGCACCAGGGCAGCCCCAGCATTTT. It translates to CASSSAPGQPQHF.

This clonotype has just a few counts. The chain recombines TRBV19 with TRBJ2-5; the match to TRBD2 covers 14 bases. The length of the CDR3 is 16 residues. Germline assignment: CDR1 LNHDA and CDR2 SQIVND (reference sequence). V lost 3 bases to trimming and J lost 5 bases; unmatched junction nucleotides: 5. The CDR3 region has the DNA TGTGCCAGTAGTATCCAGACTAGCGGGAGGGCGGAGACCCAGTACTTC. It codes for CASSIQTSGRAETQYF.

There are many counts of this clonotype. CDR3 DNA: TGTGCCAGCAGTTCGACAGGGAAAATAAGCAATGAGCAGTTCTTC. Its translation: CASSSTGKISNEQFF. V is TRBV28 and J is TRBJ2-1; 7 positions agree with TRBD1. Germline V gene sequence: CDR1 MDHEN, CDR2 SYDVKM. V dropped 4 bases and J dropped 6; count of bases not matched to a gene: 9. This CDR3 is 15 amino acids long.

This clonotype showed up many times. The V and J genes are TRBV11-2 and TRBJ2-2; the match to TRBD2 covers 12 bases. V was clipped by 1 base and J by 6 bases; unmatched bases: 6. This CDR3 spans 17 amino acids. The germline V gene encodes CDR1 SGHAT and CDR2 FQNNGV. CDR3 protein: CASSLGWTSGKSGELFF. Written as DNA, the CDR3 is TGTGCCAGCAGCTTAGGTTGGACTAGCGGGAAATCCGGGGAGCTGTTTTTT.

The chain uses TRBV6-1 and TRBJ2-5, with D perhaps matching TRBD1 or TRBD2 (5 bases each). V dropped 4 bases and J dropped 5 bases, with 17 bases sitting between them. This CDR3 contains 15 residues. The germline gives CDR1 MNHNS, CDR2 SASEGT. CDR3 sequence (DNA): TGTGCCAGCAGTGTAGACTGGGGGTCTGGGGAGACCCAGTACTTC. This codes for CASSVDWGSGETQYF.

This clonotype has only a few counts. V is TRBV29-1 and J is TRBJ2-3; possible D gene TRBD2, 6 bases. Germline assignment: CDR1 SQVTM and CDR2 ANQGSEA. Trimming shortened V by 7 bases and J by 0 bases, and 14 bases separated the two germline ends. There are 14 residues in the CDR3. Written as DNA, the CDR3 is TGCAGCGCACGACGGGGGACTAGCACAGATACGCAGTATTTT. Translated, it gives CSARRGTSTDTQYF.

This rearrangement joins TRBV5-1 to TRBJ2-7; perhaps TRBD2 as D (6 bases). Germline V gene lookup returns CDR1 SGHRS and CDR2 YFSETQ. The CDR3 runs to 12 residues. With 6 bases removed from V and 5 bases from J, the gap between germline ends came to 12 bases. CDR3 loop: CASTGLANEQYF. DNA of the CDR3: TGCGCCAGCACGGGACTGGCCAACGAGCAGTACTTC.

The V and J genes are TRBV28 and TRBJ2-1; D possibly corresponds to TRBD2 (6 bases). V lost 2 bases and J lost 15, with 14 bases in between. The CDR3 sequence is 12 residues long. CDR1 and CDR2 from the germline V gene are MDHEN and SYDVKM. The CDR3 loop reads CASSLPRLVRFF. The CDR3 nucleotides read TGTGCCAGCAGTTTACCAAGACTAGTTCGGTTCTTC.

Ten or more counts support this clonotype. The CDR3 bases are TGTGCCAGCAGTCCTTTTGGGACAGGGGGAGCGGCCGGTGCCGGTGAGCAGTTCTTC. The encoded protein is CASSPFGTGGAAGAGEQFF. The chain is built from TRBV3-1 and TRBJ2-1; 11 positions match TRBD1. The germline gives CDR1 LGHDT, CDR2 YNNKEL (reference sequence). Trimming cost V 6 bases and J 9 bases; bases outside gene matches: 22. The CDR3 loop spans 19 amino acids.

This clonotype was seen a few times. The chain links TRBV27 to TRBJ2-3; 10 bases are shared with TRBD2. The CDR3 contains 19 residues. CDR1 and CDR2 (germline): MNHEY, SMNVEV (reference sequence). V shed 11 bases, J shed 6 bases, and the junction held 26 bases outside the gene matches. The CDR3 sequence is CAGTPIGWRRLAGVDTQYF. In DNA form, the CDR3 reads TGTGCCGGCACCCCTATCGGGTGGAGGCGGCTAGCGGGAGTTGATACGCAGTATTTT.

This clonotype has only a few counts. Relative to the germline gene, one junction end is altered; a read error may explain this. The V call is TRBV11-2, the J call TRBJ2-2; possibly TRBD2 for D (5 bases). This CDR3 has 14 amino acids. Germline V CDR1 and CDR2: SGHAT, FQNNGV. The CDR3 spells CAGSLEGLAGELFF. CDR3 in DNA: TGTGCCGGCAGCTTAGAGGGTCTGGCCGGGGAGCTGTTTTTT. Supplemented by reference TRBV11-2 and TRBJ2-2, the full variable domain reads EAGVAQSPRYKIIEKRQSVAFWCNPISGHATLYWYQQILGQGPKLLIQFQNNGVVDDSQLPKDRFSAERLKGVDSTLKIQPAKLEDSAVYLCAGSLEGLAGELFFGEGSRLTVL.

This clonotype was detected a few times. The CDR3 DNA is TGTGCCTGGAGCCAAGGACAGTACACTGAAGCTTTCTTT. Its translation: CAWSQGQYTEAFF. This chain joins TRBV30 and TRBJ1-1; perhaps TRBD1 as D (6 bases). In germline, CDR1 is GTSNPN, CDR2 SVGIG (reference sequence). V was shortened by 3 bases and J by 3 bases, with 11 bases between the two germline ends. The CDR3 totals 13 residues. Based on the CDR3 plus reference TRBV30 and TRBJ1-1, the full variable domain is SQTIHQWPATLVQPVGSPLSLECTVEGTSNPNLYWYRQAAGRGLQLLFYSVGIGQISSEVPQNLSASRPQDRQFILSSKKLLLSDSGFYLCAWSQGQYTEAFFGQGTRLTVV.

Many counts were recorded for this clonotype. The rearrangement uses TRBV27 and TRBJ2-5, with D possibly called TRBD1 or TRBD2 (5 bases each). V lost 4 bases, J lost 7 bases, and 19 bases lay in between. The CDR3 is 15 residues long. Germline V gene sequence: CDR1 MNHEY, CDR2 SMNVEV (reference sequence). This CDR3 is CASSSPPGALVTQYF. CDR3 DNA: TGTGCCAGCAGTTCCCCACCCGGGGCTCTTGTGACCCAGTACTTC.

The chain recombines TRBV12-3 or TRBV12-4 with TRBJ1-6; D gene ambiguous. V was clipped by 4 bases and J by 14 bases, with 15 bases between them. The CDR3 extends over 13 amino acids. The CDR3 spells CASSWKKGMALHF. The CDR3 nucleotides read TGTGCCAGCAGTTGGAAAAAAGGGATGGCCCTCCACTTT.

The J gene is TRBJ2-1, the V gene TRBV7-8; D is uncertain. CDR1 and CDR2 from the germline V gene are SGHVS and FQNEAQ. The CDR3 spans 14 residues. The V end lost 5 bases, the J end lost 8 bases, and 16 bases lay between the germline ends. DNA of the CDR3: TGTGCCAGCAGCCCGGGTAGGGAAGAAGATGAGCAGTTCTTC. This encodes CASSPGREEDEQFF.

This clonotype has at least ten counts. This chain links TRBV7-3 with TRBJ2-2, with unresolved D. Germline CDR1 SGHTA, CDR2 FQGTGA. With 4 bases removed from V and 0 bases from J, the gap between germline ends came to 9 bases. The CDR3 is 15 amino acids. The CDR3 region has the DNA TGTGCCAGCAGCTACCTGACCGCGAACACCGGGGAGCTGTTTTTT. It is translated as CASSYLTANTGELFF.

J is TRBJ1-5 and V is TRBV20-1; D might be TRBD1 (5 bases). Germline V lookup: CDR1 DFQATT, CDR2 SNEGSKA (reference sequence). CDR3 size: 13 residues. The V gene lost 2 bases and the J gene lost 7 bases, with 12 bases spanning the gap. As DNA, the CDR3 is TGCAGTGCTAGACTGCCGGGGGGACAGCCCCAGCATTTT. Protein sequence: CSARLPGGQPQHF.

This clonotype was observed at least ten times. The chain combines TRBV28 with TRBJ1-1; D might be TRBD1 (5 bases). This CDR3 region has 13 residues. Germline CDR1 is MDHEN and CDR2 is SYDVKM. The germline V and J ends were trimmed by 7 bases and 4 bases, with 13 bases remaining between them. The CDR3 DNA follows: TGTGCCAGCACCCCAGGGAGGATCACTGAAGCTTTCTTT. It yields the protein CASTPGRITEAFF. Supplemented by reference TRBV28 and TRBJ1-1, the full variable domain reads DVKVTQSSRYLVKRTGEKVFLECVQDMDHENMFWYRQDPGLGLRLIYFSYDVKMKEKGDIPEGYSVSREKKERFSLILESASTNQTSMYLCASTPGRITEAFFGQGTRLTVV.

V is TRBV10-3 and J is TRBJ2-3; D gene ambiguous. The CDR3 has 15 residues. Germline V gives CDR1 ENHRY, CDR2 SYGVKD. Trimming pared 1 base from V and 4 bases from J, leaving 12 bases between. CDR3 DNA: TGTGCCATCAGTGAGTTCGAGGCCTACGCAGATACGCAGTATTTT. Its translation is CAISEFEAYADTQYF.

This clonotype occurred a few times. The chain recombines TRBV20-1 with TRBJ1-1, with unresolved D. The germline CDR1 and CDR2 sequences are DFQATT and SNEGSKA (reference sequence). This CDR3 contains 14 residues. Trimming left V 7 bases short and J 2 bases short, with 17 bases between. The DNA of the CDR3 is TGCAGTGTTCAGTCGGCAGAGTACAACACTGAAGCTTTCTTT. Protein sequence: CSVQSAEYNTEAFF.

This clonotype was detected many times. The chain joins TRBV2 to TRBJ2-7; D unclear. V was cut by 6 bases and J by 1 base, with 16 bases left in between. CDR1 SNHLY and CDR2 FYNNEI come from the germline V gene. The CDR3 contains 15 residues. This CDR3 reads CASRPPIGASYEQYF. The CDR3 region has the DNA TGTGCCAGCAGGCCGCCCATTGGAGCGTCCTACGAGCAGTACTTC.

This chain joins TRBV27 and TRBJ1-2; D is ambiguous. V shed 5 bases and J shed 0 bases, with 7 bases lying between them. The CDR3 contains 13 residues. Germline CDR1 MNHEY, CDR2 SMNVEV (reference sequence). CDR3: CASSMSANYGYTF. As DNA, the CDR3 is TGTGCCAGCAGTATGTCAGCTAACTATGGCTACACCTTC.

This clonotype was seen at least ten times. The rearrangement links TRBV28 to TRBJ2-1, with TRBD1 as a possible D gene (5 bases). V was shortened by 7 bases and J by 3 bases, with 13 bases between the two germline ends. Germline values: CDR1 MDHEN, CDR2 SYDVKM. CDR3 length: 14 residues. The CDR3 spells CASTRGQGYNEQFF. The CDR3 DNA follows: TGTGCCAGCACTCGCGGACAAGGCTACAATGAGCAGTTCTTC.

This clonotype came up many times. One end of the junction fails to match germline, which may point to a read error. The chain is built from TRBV3-1 and TRBJ1-2; D is possibly TRBD1 (6 bases). Germline CDR1 and CDR2: LGHDT and YNNKEL (reference sequence). The CDR3 covers 14 residues. As DNA, the CDR3 is TGTGCCAGCAGCAGTCAGGGGATTAACAATGGCTACACCTTC. Protein product: CASSSQGINNGYTF.